One sample yielded the 30 T cell receptor beta chains listed below, sequenced in a study of blood T cell repertoires in COVID-19. The method was immunoSEQ multiplex PCR; TCRdb's version includes in-frame clones alone and lacks a portion of them. The sample includes tens of thousands of clones, 87% seen only once; the top ten take less than 25%. Sample: peripheral blood. The origin of the receptors is a man aged 50-60 years with active or convalescent COVID-19.

This clone was counted a few times. The V gene is TRBV7-2, the J gene TRBJ1-1, with TRBD1 as a possible D gene (5 bases). CDR1 and CDR2 (germline): SGHTA, FQGNSA. The CDR3 runs 13 residues. Trimming shortened V by 3 bases and J by 4 bases, and 9 bases separated the two germline ends. CDR3 sequence (DNA): TGTGCCAGCAGCTTCGGGAGGGGCACTGAAGCTTTCTTT. It yields the protein CASSFGRGTEAFF.

In this sample, this clone turned up once. The genes are TRBV5-1 and TRBJ2-3; the match to TRBD2 covers 11 bases. Germline V gives CDR1 SGHRS, CDR2 YFSETQ. This CDR3 has 16 residues. The V and J ends lost 2 bases and 0 bases, in that order; junction bases with no gene match: 2. This chain's CDR3 is CASSFRLAGSTDTQYF. CDR3 nucleotides: TGCGCCAGCAGCTTTCGACTAGCGGGGAGCACAGATACGCAGTATTTT.

CDR3 DNA sequence: TGTGCCAGCAGTTTGCGAGAGACCCAGTACTTC. It specifies CASSLRETQYF. This chain uses TRBV5-6 with TRBJ2-5; D call uncertain. The V gene's germline CDR1 is SGHDT and CDR2 YYEEEE. The CDR3 sequence is 11 residues long. The V end was cut by 5 bases, the J end by 4 bases, with 6 bases between. The full variable domain, its missing parts supplied by reference TRBV5-6 and TRBJ2-5, is DAGVTQSPTHLIKTRGQQVTLRCSPKSGHDTVSWYQQALGQGPQFIFQYYEEEERQRGNFPDRFSGHQFPNYSSELNVNALLLGDSALYLCASSLRETQYFGPGTRLLVL.

This rearrangement joins TRBV5-1 to TRBJ2-2, with a tentative D call TRBD2 (6 bases). Germline CDR1 is SGHRS and CDR2 is YFSETQ. V was cut by 4 bases and J by 7 bases, with 14 bases left in between. This CDR3 region has 14 residues. CDR3 sequence: CASSAATEGGELFF. The CDR3 DNA is TGCGCCAGCAGCGCCGCAACGGAGGGCGGGGAGCTGTTTTTT.

This clone appeared a few times. The genes are TRBV5-1 and TRBJ2-3; D possibly corresponds to TRBD1 (6 bases). Trimming stripped 3 bases from V and 1 base from J, with 9 bases between. Germline V gene lookup returns CDR1 SGHRS and CDR2 YFSETQ. The CDR3 has 14 residues. The CDR3: CASSSAGGTDTQYF. The CDR3 nucleotides are TGCGCCAGCAGCTCCGCAGGGGGCACAGATACGCAGTATTTT.

V and J are TRBV20-1 and TRBJ2-4; D possibly corresponds to TRBD2 (7 bases). V lost 3 bases, J lost 0 bases, and 15 bases lay in between. This CDR3 has 16 residues. Germline V gene lookup returns CDR1 DFQATT and CDR2 SNEGSKA (reference sequence). CDR3 in DNA: TGCAGTGCTAGTTCCCCGGGGGGCATAGCCAAAAACATTCAGTACTTC. Protein sequence: CSASSPGGIAKNIQYF.

The chain links TRBV19 to TRBJ1-1, with D tentatively TRBD1 (6 bases). The CDR3 has 14 amino acids. Germline V gene data show CDR1 as LNHDA and CDR2 as SQIVND (reference sequence). With 4 bases removed from V and 3 bases from J, the gap between germline ends came to 12 bases. CDR3 bases: TGTGCCAGTAGTACAGGGGCGGCGGACACTGAAGCTTTCTTT. Protein sequence: CASSTGAADTEAFF.

V usage is TRBV28 and J usage is TRBJ2-3; 7 nucleotides match TRBD1. The CDR3 is made up of 15 amino acids. Trimming at V came to 5 bases and at J to 7 bases, leaving 12 bases not matched to a gene. CDR1 is MDHEN, CDR2 SYDVKM, per germline. The CDR3 region is CASSTTGTEPNTQYF. The CDR3 nucleotides are TGTGCCAGCAGTACCACCGGGACAGAACCAAATACGCAGTATTTT.

This chain links TRBV28 with TRBJ1-1; possible D gene TRBD1, 5 bases. V was shortened by 5 bases and J by 11 bases, with 18 bases between the two germline ends. The CDR3 extends over 13 amino acids. Germline V gene lookup returns CDR1 MDHEN and CDR2 SYDVKM. CDR3 nucleotide sequence: TGTGCCAGCAGTCATCCTTCAACCAGGGTCGCTTTCTTT. Translation: CASSHPSTRVAFF. The full variable domain, rest sourced from reference TRBV28 and TRBJ1-1, is DVKVTQSSRYLVKRTGEKVFLECVQDMDHENMFWYRQDPGLGLRLIYFSYDVKMKEKGDIPEGYSVSREKKERFSLILESASTNQTSMYLCASSHPSTRVAFFGQGTRLTVV.

This chain links TRBV9 with TRBJ2-1; TRBD1 matches 8 bases. V was clipped by 4 bases and J by 9 bases; unmatched bases: 9. The CDR3 is 14 amino acids. The germline CDR1 and CDR2 sequences are SGDLS and YYNGEE. The DNA for the CDR3 is TGTGCCAGCAGCCCAATGGGACAGGCGCTTGAGCAGTTCTTC. Its translation is CASSPMGQALEQFF.

For the CDR3, the DNA is TGTGCCAGCAGCTTAGAGACTAGCGGGAGGGATACGCAGTATTTT. It yields the protein CASSLETSGRDTQYF. This chain uses TRBV11-2 with TRBJ2-3; 13 nucleotides match TRBD2. V shed 0 bases and J 6 bases; nucleotides not matched to a gene: 0. The CDR3 runs 15 residues. CDR1 is SGHAT, CDR2 FQNNGV, per germline.

J is TRBJ1-5 and V is TRBV5-1; possibly TRBD1 for D (5 bases). CDR3 length: 13 residues. Germline-derived CDR1 and CDR2 are SGHRS and YFSETQ. V shed 4 bases and J shed 8 bases, with 13 bases lying between them. The CDR3 spells CASSPGPGEPQHF. CDR3 bases: TGCGCCAGCAGCCCAGGACCGGGGGAGCCCCAGCATTTT.

This rearrangement joins TRBV5-6 to TRBJ1-2; the D gene is possibly TRBD1 (5 bases). Germline assignment: CDR1 SGHDT and CDR2 YYEEEE. The length of the CDR3 is 16 residues. V dropped 4 bases and J dropped 3 bases, with 19 bases sitting between them. The CDR3 sequence: CASSSLVGGDYYGYTF. CDR3 DNA sequence: TGTGCCAGCAGCAGCTTGGTCGGGGGGGATTACTATGGCTACACCTTC.

The CDR3 protein is CASRPSRGAGYTF. CDR3 in DNA: TGTGCCAGCAGACCTTCTCGGGGGGCGGGCTACACCTTC. J is TRBJ1-2 and V is TRBV12-3 or TRBV12-4; D might be TRBD1 (6 bases). This CDR3 has 13 residues. Trimming left V 6 bases short and J 8 bases short, with 16 bases between.

The V call is TRBV29-1, the J call TRBJ2-3; maybe TRBD1 (5 bases). V was shortened by 5 bases and J by 4 bases, with 7 bases between the two germline ends. Per the germline V gene, CDR1 is SQVTM and CDR2 is ANQGSEA. This CDR3 is built from 11 residues. The CDR3 nucleotides are TGCAGCGTTAAGGGGTCAGATACGCAGTATTTT. Residues: CSVKGSDTQYF.

The chain couples TRBV6-1 to TRBJ2-3, with D tentatively TRBD1 (5 bases). The germline V gene encodes CDR1 MNHNS and CDR2 SASEGT. The CDR3 sequence is 16 residues long. Between the trimmed V and J ends, which lost 0 bases and 0 bases, there was a span of 10 bases. The DNA for the CDR3 is TGTGCCAGCAGTGAAGCTCAGGGCGTAAGCACAGATACGCAGTATTTT. Amino acid sequence: CASSEAQGVSTDTQYF.

The chain joins TRBV30 to TRBJ2-1; 8 nucleotides align to TRBD2. Germline V gives CDR1 GTSNPN, CDR2 SVGIG (reference sequence). The CDR3 runs 15 residues. The J segment lost 7 bases and the V segment lost 2 bases, leaving 10 bases of the junction unmatched. CDR3 DNA sequence: TGTGCCTGGAGTATTCTTCGACTAGCGCGGAATGAGCAGTTCTTC. It encodes CAWSILRLARNEQFF.

The chain is built from TRBV2 and TRBJ2-6, with D tentatively TRBD1 (6 bases). V lost 11 bases to trimming and J lost 3 bases, with 14 bases between them. Looked up from germline, CDR1 is SNHLY and CDR2 is FYNNEI. The length of the CDR3 is 14 residues. The DNA for the CDR3 is TGTGCCGGCCAAGACAGGCTTGGGGCCAACGTCCTGACTTTC. Its translation is CAGQDRLGANVLTF.

The gene calls are TRBV19 and TRBJ1-1, with D perhaps TRBD1 (5 bases). Germline assignment: CDR1 LNHDA and CDR2 SQIVND (reference sequence). The CDR3 consists of 14 residues. V was clipped by 7 bases and J by 0 bases, with 12 bases between them. Here the CDR3 reads CASTQTALNTEAFF. The CDR3 DNA sequence: TGTGCCAGTACCCAGACAGCTTTGAACACTGAAGCTTTCTTT.

This sequence joins TRBV28 and TRBJ2-3; D perhaps matches TRBD1 (5 bases). From germline, CDR1 is MDHEN and CDR2 SYDVKM. Between the trimmed V and J ends, which lost 8 bases and 0 bases, there was a span of 24 bases. The CDR3 covers 18 residues. CDR3 nucleotide sequence: TGTGCCAGCCTATCCCATGGCTGGGCGGACATTAGCACAGATACGCAGTATTTT. Translation: CASLSHGWADISTDTQYF.

This clone was recorded once. This CDR3 reads CASTSLAGVPEQYF. The CDR3 region has the DNA TGCGCCAGCACCAGTCTAGCGGGAGTTCCCGAGCAGTACTTC. This chain uses TRBV5-1 with TRBJ2-7; 10 positions match TRBD2. V gave up 6 bases and J gave up 6 bases; unmatched junction bases: 9. CDR3 length: 14 residues. Germline lookup yields CDR1 SGHRS and CDR2 YFSETQ.

The genes are TRBV5-1 and TRBJ2-1, with 10 positions matching TRBD2. CDR3 length: 16 residues. In germline, CDR1 is SGHRS, CDR2 YFSETQ. Unmatched junction bases numbered 12, after V lost 4 bases and J lost 8 bases. The CDR3 DNA reads as TGCGCCAGCAGCAGACCACTAGCGGGAAGTGAAGATGAGCAGTTCTTC. Residues: CASSRPLAGSEDEQFF.

The V and J genes are TRBV6-5 and TRBJ1-1; D is undetermined. Germline CDR1 and CDR2: MNHEY and SVGAGI. This CDR3 contains 15 residues. Trimming removed 2 bases at V and 3 bases at J, with 13 bases between. The CDR3 nucleotides are TGTGCCAGCAGTTACCCGAGGGAAGGGTACACTGAAGCTTTCTTT. Translation: CASSYPREGYTEAFF.

This chain joins TRBV19 and TRBJ1-5; perhaps TRBD1 as D (5 bases). The CDR3 runs to 17 residues. In germline, CDR1 is LNHDA, CDR2 SQIVND (reference sequence). Trimming pared 5 bases from V and 0 bases from J, leaving 17 bases between. The CDR3 spells CASSPYRRNLSNQPQHF. The CDR3 bases are TGTGCCAGTAGTCCCTACAGGAGAAACCTTAGCAATCAGCCCCAGCATTTT.

The chain combines TRBV9 with TRBJ2-1; D remains ambiguous. CDR1 and CDR2 (germline): SGDLS, YYNGEE. The V end lost 0 bases, the J end lost 4 bases, and 11 bases lay between the germline ends. The length of the CDR3 is 15 residues. The chain's CDR3 is CASSVDQAIYNEQFF. The CDR3 DNA follows: TGTGCCAGCAGCGTAGATCAGGCCATATACAATGAGCAGTTCTTC.

The chain is built from TRBV7-6 and TRBJ1-6; 7 positions agree with TRBD1. Germline trimming cut 5 bases from V and 10 bases from J; bases unmatched to any gene: 8. This CDR3 is built from 14 residues. Per the germline V gene, CDR1 is SGHVS and CDR2 is FNYEAQ. CDR3 DNA: TGTGCCAGCAGCCCCGAGGGGGCCGTCTCACCCCTCCACTTT. Translated, it gives CASSPEGAVSPLHF.

The V gene is TRBV6-5, the J gene TRBJ2-7, with 8 bases matching TRBD1. After removal of 2 bases from V and 2 bases from J, the junction contained 5 bases not matched to a gene. The CDR3 consists of 15 residues. From germline, CDR1 is MNHEY and CDR2 SVGAGI. CDR3 sequence reads: CASSYRTGKPYEQYF. The CDR3 bases are TGTGCCAGCAGTTACAGGACAGGGAAACCCTACGAGCAGTACTTC.

J is TRBJ2-1 and V is TRBV10-3; 11 bases agree with TRBD2. Per the germline V gene, CDR1 is ENHRY and CDR2 is SYGVKD. The V gene end was trimmed by 0 bases and the J gene end by 8 bases; junction bases not matched to a gene: 15. This CDR3 has 19 amino acids. CDR3 bases: TGTGCCATCAGTGAGTCGGGGGCATCTAGCGGGAGGAGGATAGATGAGCAGTTCTTC. This encodes CAISESGASSGRRIDEQFF.

The J gene is TRBJ1-4, the V gene TRBV30; 7 bases agree with TRBD1. The V gene's germline CDR1 is GTSNPN and CDR2 SVGIG (reference sequence). J gave up 7 bases and V 3 bases, and 11 bases lay outside the gene matches. This CDR3 comprises 15 residues. As DNA, the CDR3 is TGTGCCTGGAGCTCCCTCGGAGCAGGGGGTGAAAAACTGTTTTTT. It yields the protein CAWSSLGAGGEKLFF.

The rearrangement joins TRBV15 to TRBJ2-1; possibly TRBD2 for D (5 bases). The CDR3 is 15 residues long. Germline V gene sequence: CDR1 LNHNV, CDR2 YYDKDF (reference sequence). Trimming left V 2 bases short and J 3 bases short, with 11 bases between. The CDR3 reads CATSRRNRDYNEQFF. CDR3 nucleotides: TGTGCCACCAGCAGACGTAACCGGGACTACAATGAGCAGTTCTTC.